The present T cell receptor (beta chain) was sequenced within a study of blood T cells in healthy people across ages. Study observations and caveats: Relative to aged donors, long-lived donors carried more naive CD4+ cells and displayed higher diversity. CMV status of donors was unknown, possibly confounding expanded clonotype changes.

Each sample yielded at least 6 million isolated PBMCs. CDR1 is SGHTA, CDR2 FQGNSA, per germline. The CDR3 runs to 19 residues. V was pared by 1 base and J by 5 bases, with 12 bases of the junction left unmatched. Through a sample-barcoded 5' primer and a J-beta primer mix, a second PCR was run for about 6 to 11 cycles. TCRdb reprocessed the 5' RACE reads with MiXCR, giving one entry per CDR3 protein. The sample shows more than 800,000 distinct CDR3 sequences, around 26% of them seen only once. This clonotype has ten or more counts. Its specificity is unknown. Sequencing input: blood. This TCR was recovered from a woman aged 80 or over in good health. The rearrangement uses TRBV7-2 and TRBJ2-1, with 12 bases aligning to TRBD2. The CDR3 DNA reads as TGTGCCAGCAGCTTAGTGAGGCCAAGACGACTAGCGGGGGACAATGAGCAGTTCTTC. The encoded protein is CASSLVRPRRLAGDNEQFF.